This T cell receptor beta chain was sequenced in a study of blood T cell repertoires in COVID-19. Study members were between roughly 18 and 100 years old and lived in approximately 25 US regions. Cohort placement rested on clinical history that participants reported themselves. Sequenced by immunoSEQ multiplex PCR; TCRdb stores in-frame clones only, minus some. The repertoire holds about 160,000 clones, with roughly 80% as singletons. Germline values: CDR1 MDHEN, CDR2 SYDVKM. This CDR3 is built from 14 residues. With 5 bases clipped from V and 15 bases from J, the junction kept 10 bases outside the gene matches.

The sample was PBMCs or T cells enriched from blood (not recorded which). The rearrangement uses TRBV28 and TRBJ2-1, with 13 bases that match TRBD2. This clonotype originated in a woman aged 45 to 65 who had recovered from COVID-19. CDR3 nucleotides: TGTGCCAGCAGTCCCCCGGGACTAGCGGGAAAATGGTTCTTC. Protein: CASSPPGLAGKWFF.